This T cell receptor (beta chain) was sequenced in a study of cytomegalovirus exposure and HLA in healthy donors. Study results and limitations: In vitro experiments confirmed that three CMV-associated chains were specific for CMV antigens.

On this clone itself: Its antigen is as yet unknown.

Researchers ran the PCR with 60 Vbeta and 13 Jbeta primers. Profiling relied on immunoSEQ multiplex PCR, and the TCRdb table lists in-frame clones only, not all of them. The repertoire holds 150,000 to 180,000 clones, with about 80% as singletons. V lost 4 bases to trimming and J lost 4 bases; unmatched junction nucleotides: 7. This CDR3 is 15 amino acids long. CDR1 and CDR2 from the germline V gene are LGHNA and YNFKEQ. The gene calls are TRBV4-2 and TRBJ1-5; the match to TRBD1 covers 7 bases. This receptor was obtained from a woman aged 45 to 65 in good health and CMV-seropositive. Material for sequencing was PBMCs. CDR3 region: CASSPEQGWNQPQHF. The CDR3 nucleotides are TGTGCCAGCAGCCCCGAACAGGGGTGGAATCAGCCCCAGCATTTT.